This section outlines one T cell receptor (beta chain) sequence together with its context. This sample stems from a study of control samples from healthy donors and cancer patients. The germline V gene has CDR1 SGHNT and CDR2 YYREEE (reference sequence). CDR3 length: 16 residues. Trimming cost V 1 base and J 4 bases, with 17 bases left between them. Clones were read by immunoSEQ multiplex PCR, and TCRdb kept only the in-frame ones, dropping some. The repertoire holds some 120,000 clones, with more than 75% as singletons. This TCR derives from a man aged 60 to 75 in good health. This chain joins TRBV5-4 and TRBJ1-2; D remains ambiguous. Sequenced: blood. CDR3 in DNA: TGTGCCAGCAGCTTGAACGTCGAGGAATACGGCTATGGCTACACCTTC. Translation gives CASSLNVEEYGYGYTF.